These 19 T cell receptor beta chains were sequenced from one sample in a study of control samples from healthy donors and cancer patients. The table came from immunoSEQ multiplex PCR; TCRdb's copy has only in-frame clones and leaves some out. The data hold under 150,000 clones, with about 95% observed a single time. Specimen: blood. The origin of the receptors is a man in his thirties or forties in good health.

The genes are TRBV7-2 and TRBJ1-1; the D gene is possibly TRBD1 (5 bases). Deletions cut 1 base from V and 11 bases from J, with 14 bases between. The CDR3 extends over 13 amino acids. Germline-derived CDR1 and CDR2 are SGHTA and FQGNSA. The chain's CDR3 is CASSLGQGGLAFF. Here the CDR3 DNA reads TGTGCCAGCAGCTTAGGTCAGGGAGGGCTGGCTTTCTTT.

The gene calls are TRBV5-4 and TRBJ1-2; 10 positions agree with TRBD1. The junction had 3 bases not matched to a gene; V was cut back by 4 bases and J by 3 bases. CDR1 is SGHNT, CDR2 YYREEE, per germline (reference sequence). CDR3 size: 14 residues. Written as DNA, the CDR3 is TGTGCCAGCAGCGGGGGACAGGGGCACTATGGCTACACCTTC. It yields the protein CASSGGQGHYGYTF.

This chain links TRBV13 with TRBJ2-3; 15 bases are shared with TRBD2. Per germline, CDR1 PRHDT and CDR2 FYEKMQ (reference sequence). Losses at the gene ends were 3 bases for V and 0 bases for J; bases not matched to a gene: 7. The CDR3 is 19 residues long. DNA of the CDR3: TGTGCCAGCAGCTTCGGACTAGCGGGGGGGATATCTAGCACAGATACGCAGTATTTT. Translated: CASSFGLAGGISSTDTQYF.

This clone came up once. V usage is TRBV7-9 and J usage is TRBJ2-3; 9 bases map to TRBD1. The CDR3 is made up of 15 amino acids. V shed 1 base and J 6 bases; nucleotides not matched to a gene: 5. Looked up from germline, CDR1 is SEHNR and CDR2 is FQNEAQ (reference sequence). The CDR3 spells CASSLVTGGMDTQYF. CDR3 bases: TGTGCCAGCAGCTTAGTGACAGGGGGGATGGATACGCAGTATTTT.

The table lists this clone with a count of one. This chain links TRBV24-1 with TRBJ2-3; D not resolved. This CDR3 spans 13 amino acids. Germline-derived CDR1 and CDR2 are KGHDR and SFDVKD. The V and J ends lost 0 bases and 3 bases respectively, with 3 bases between them. CDR3: CATSDLATDTQYF. The CDR3 DNA sequence: TGTGCCACCAGTGATTTGGCTACAGATACGCAGTATTTT.

The V call is TRBV18, the J call TRBJ2-2; D may match TRBD1 or TRBD2 (5 bases each). This CDR3 contains 13 residues. From germline, CDR1 is KGHSH and CDR2 LQKENI. V gave up 2 bases and J gave up 4 bases, with 5 bases separating them. CDR3 residues: CASSPGTTGELFF. The CDR3 nucleotides are TGTGCCAGCTCACCAGGGACCACCGGGGAGCTGTTTTTT.

The J gene is TRBJ1-1, the V gene TRBV3-1 (or the pseudogene TRBV3-2), with 9 bases aligning to TRBD1. Trimming cost V 0 bases and J 6 bases; bases outside gene matches: 14. Germline V CDR1 and CDR2: LGHDT, YNNKEL (reference sequence). This CDR3 contains 18 residues. The CDR3 protein is CASSQEKGRDRAIAEAFF. The CDR3 nucleotides read TGTGCCAGCAGCCAAGAGAAGGGGAGGGACAGGGCTATCGCTGAAGCTTTCTTT.

The genes are TRBV6-2 or TRBV6-3 and TRBJ1-5, with D perhaps matching TRBD1 (6 bases). Germline lookup yields CDR1 MNHEY and CDR2 SVGEGT. The CDR3 runs 13 residues. Between the trimmed V and J ends, which lost 6 bases and 4 bases, there was a span of 10 bases. CDR3 bases: TGTGCCAGCAGCCGGACAGAAAATCAGCCCCAGCATTTT. Amino acid sequence: CASSRTENQPQHF.

This clone was seen just once. The chain couples TRBV12-3 or TRBV12-4 to TRBJ1-3; no clear D gene. Deletions cut 7 bases from V and 4 bases from J, with 5 bases between. This CDR3 has 11 amino acids. The CDR3 spells CASMRGNTIYF. CDR3 bases: TGTGCCAGCATGAGGGGAAACACCATATATTTT.

The J gene is TRBJ1-2, the V gene TRBV4-3; D is possibly TRBD1 (5 bases). CDR1 and CDR2 from the germline V gene are LGHNA and YSLEER. There are 16 residues in the CDR3. Between the trimmed V and J ends, which lost 3 bases and 0 bases, there was a span of 14 bases. CDR3 in DNA: TGCGCCAGCAGCCAGGAAGTTAGGGGTTCTAACTATGGCTACACCTTC. This codes for CASSQEVRGSNYGYTF.

V usage is TRBV7-6 and J usage is TRBJ2-1; 8 nucleotides align to TRBD1. This CDR3 spans 17 amino acids. V lost 0 bases to trimming and J lost 7 bases; unmatched junction nucleotides: 11. The V gene's germline CDR1 is SGHVS and CDR2 FNYEAQ. In DNA form, the CDR3 reads TGTGCCAGCAGCTTAGCTCGAAGCCAGGGGGCGCGGAATGAGCAGTTCTTC. Translating gives CASSLARSQGARNEQFF.

Turning to this clone: Additional DNA sequences in this sample encode the identical CDR3. V gene TRBV7-9 combines with J gene TRBJ1-2; no definite D call. Germline V gives CDR1 SEHNR, CDR2 FQNEAQ (reference sequence). The ends were cut back, 1 base at V and 2 bases at J, with 5 bases in the middle. This CDR3 is 13 amino acids long. The chain's CDR3 is CASSLGQNYGYTF. CDR3 sequence (DNA): TGTGCCAGCAGCTTAGGGCAGAACTATGGCTACACCTTC.

The chain has TRBV29-1 and TRBJ2-3; weak D call: TRBD2 (5 bases). CDR3 length: 14 residues. Per the germline V gene, CDR1 is SQVTM and CDR2 is ANQGSEA. V was cut by 0 bases and J by 6 bases, with 13 bases left in between. The CDR3 loop reads CSVEERPWEDTQYF. CDR3 sequence (DNA): TGCAGCGTTGAAGAGCGGCCCTGGGAGGATACGCAGTATTTT.

Notes on this clone: At one boundary the junction diverges from the germline segment, which might be a read error. The chain joins TRBV3-1 (or the pseudogene TRBV3-2) to TRBJ2-7, with 7 bases aligning to TRBD1. From germline, CDR1 is LGHDT and CDR2 YNNKEL (reference sequence). The CDR3 totals 10 residues. CDR3 DNA: TGTGCCAGCAGCCCCCGGGACAGTGTTTTC. Translation: CASSPRDSVF.

The chain uses TRBV7-9 and TRBJ2-5; 8 nucleotides align to TRBD2. This CDR3 region has 15 residues. Germline assignment: CDR1 SEHNR and CDR2 FQNEAQ (reference sequence). Trimming removed 2 bases from V and 5 bases from J; junction bases left unmatched: 7. CDR3 sequence reads: CASSLSTSGGETQYF. CDR3 coding DNA: TGTGCCAGCAGCTTATCAACCAGCGGGGGTGAGACCCAGTACTTC.

The chain combines TRBV7-9 with TRBJ2-3; TRBD2 matches 8 bases. Germline V gene lookup returns CDR1 SEHNR and CDR2 FQNEAQ (reference sequence). The length of the CDR3 is 17 residues. V shed 0 bases, J shed 2 bases, and the junction held 7 bases outside the gene matches. The CDR3: CASSLAGLAGSTDTQYF. The CDR3 nucleotides are TGTGCCAGCAGCTTAGCGGGGTTAGCGGGGTCCACAGATACGCAGTATTTT.

The V call is TRBV10-1, the J call TRBJ1-1; no clear D gene. Between the trimmed V and J ends, which lost 0 bases and 0 bases, there was a span of 8 bases. The CDR3 length is 15 residues. From germline, CDR1 is WNHNN and CDR2 SYGVQD (reference sequence). Here the CDR3 reads CASSESPRMNTEAFF. CDR3 sequence (DNA): TGCGCCAGCAGTGAGTCCCCCCGAATGAACACTGAAGCTTTCTTT.

V usage is TRBV2 and J usage is TRBJ2-6; the D is unclear. The V end lost 0 bases, the J end lost 3 bases, and 3 bases lay between the germline ends. This CDR3 spans 14 amino acids. Per germline, CDR1 SNHLY and CDR2 FYNNEI. CDR3 protein: CASSEAGGANVLTF. The CDR3 region has the DNA TGTGCCAGCAGTGAAGCGGGTGGGGCCAACGTCCTGACTTTC.

The chain joins TRBV6-5 to TRBJ2-5; tentatively, D is TRBD2 (5 bases). This CDR3 has 15 amino acids. Trimming removed 7 bases at V and 9 bases at J, with 24 bases between. In germline, CDR1 is MNHEY, CDR2 SVGAGI. The CDR3: CASTAAGVPFQAQYF. CDR3 nucleotides: TGTGCCAGCACCGCCGCCGGGGTCCCGTTCCAGGCCCAGTACTTC.